This TCR beta chain was documented in a study of T-cell memory formation after mild COVID-19. Study results and limitations: There was a balanced CD4/CD8 profile in clones contracting day 15 to 85, and later expanders leaned CD4+.

V shed 3 bases and J shed 4 bases, with 14 bases lying between them. The CDR3 is 15 residues long. In germline, CDR1 is KGHDR, CDR2 SFDVKD. TCRdb reprocessed the 5' RACE reads with MiXCR, giving one entry per CDR3 protein. The table has about 140,000 distinct CDR3 sequences, about 23% seen once. Worth noting for this clonotype: As yet, its antigen is unknown.

The origin of this receptor is an adult woman who had mild COVID-19 (a few samples of this study predate the infection). Cell type and time point are not known. V and J are TRBV24-1 and TRBJ1-2, with D unresolved. The sample comprised PBMCs or a T cell subset sorted from them (not recorded which). The CDR3 reads CATSDEEAPPYGYTF. The CDR3 bases are TGTGCCACCAGTGATGAAGAGGCGCCGCCCTATGGCTACACCTTC.